The 4 T cell receptor beta chains below come from one sample, sequenced in a study of Graves' ophthalmopathy and Graves' hyperthyroidism. From RNA, the CDR3 regions of TCR beta chains were amplified and sequenced. An opening RT-PCR round employed HTBI primers and preceded a second-round multiplex PCR. TCRdb re-derived calls from the multiplex PCR reads in MiXCR, one entry per CDR3 protein. Here the sample spans 170,000 or so distinct CDR3 sequences, about two fifths being singletons. Sequenced: peripheral blood. Source of these receptors: a man aged 30 to 39 with Graves' ophthalmopathy.

The chain is built from TRBV11-2 and TRBJ2-7, with D tentatively TRBD2 (6 bases). The V end lost 5 bases, the J end lost 4 bases, and 21 bases lay between the germline ends. Germline CDR1 SGHAT, CDR2 FQNNGV. CDR3 size: 16 residues. The CDR3 nucleotides are TGTGCCAGCAGCCCCCGACAGATCCGGGGGAGGTACGAGCAGTACTTC. Translating it yields CASSPRQIRGRYEQYF. The full variable domain, rest sourced from reference TRBV11-2 and TRBJ2-7, is EAGVAQSPRYKIIEKRQSVAFWCNPISGHATLYWYQQILGQGPKLLIQFQNNGVVDDSQLPKDRFSAERLKGVDSTLKIQPAKLEDSAVYLCASSPRQIRGRYEQYFGPGTRLTVT.

At least ten counts were recorded for this clonotype. The chain employs TRBV6-2 or TRBV6-3 and TRBJ1-6; D gene ambiguous. V lost 2 bases and J 9 bases, leaving 11 bases between the germline ends. The CDR3 has 14 amino acids. The germline gives CDR1 MNHEY, CDR2 SVGEGT. The CDR3 DNA reads TGTGCCAGCAGTTACGGTACGGCTACTTCACCCCTCCACTTT. Residues: CASSYGTATSPLHF.

This clonotype has just a few counts. This chain's CDR3 is CASSLQGQGQTEQYF. CDR3 sequence (DNA): TGTGCCAGCAGCTTGCAGGGACAGGGGCAGACCGAGCAGTACTTC. The chain recombines TRBV7-2 with TRBJ2-7; TRBD1 agrees at 10 bases. CDR1 and CDR2 from the germline V gene are SGHTA and FQGNSA. The CDR3 covers 15 residues. With V trimmed by 3 bases and J by 6 bases, 8 bases remained unmatched.

Ten or more counts support this clonotype. J is TRBJ2-7 and V is TRBV7-2; the match to TRBD1 covers 10 bases. Germline V lookup: CDR1 SGHTA, CDR2 FQGNSA. CDR3 length: 15 residues. The V and J ends lost 4 bases and 1 base, in that order; junction bases with no gene match: 4. CDR3 residues: CASSSRTGGSYEQYF. The CDR3 DNA follows: TGTGCCAGCAGCTCTAGGACAGGGGGTTCCTACGAGCAGTACTTC. The variable domain in full, completed from reference TRBV7-2 and TRBJ2-7, reads GAGVSQSPSNKVTEKGKDVELRCDPISGHTALYWYRQSLGQGLEFLIYFQGNSAPDKSGLPSDRFSAERTGGSVSTLTIQRTQQEDSAVYLCASSSRTGGSYEQYFGPGTRLTVT.